This TCR beta chain appears in the sequencing data of a study of blood T cell repertoires in COVID-19. This clone has only a few counts. Other DNA variants within this sample encode the same CDR3. CDR3 length equals 12 residues. Germline V CDR1 and CDR2: SGHRS, YFSETQ. V lost 4 bases and J 6 bases, leaving 11 bases between the germline ends. Measured with immunoSEQ multiplex PCR; TCRdb has only the in-frame clones, and not every one. The sample consists of 280,000 or so clones, approximately 88% of them appearing once. The chain recombines TRBV5-1 with TRBJ2-7, with D possibly TRBD1 on 6 matching bases. Sequencing was carried out using peripheral blood. This TCR derives from a woman in her thirties who had recovered from COVID-19. The CDR3 is CASSPQGSEQYF. The CDR3 DNA is TGCGCCAGCAGCCCACAGGGTAGCGAGCAGTACTTC.